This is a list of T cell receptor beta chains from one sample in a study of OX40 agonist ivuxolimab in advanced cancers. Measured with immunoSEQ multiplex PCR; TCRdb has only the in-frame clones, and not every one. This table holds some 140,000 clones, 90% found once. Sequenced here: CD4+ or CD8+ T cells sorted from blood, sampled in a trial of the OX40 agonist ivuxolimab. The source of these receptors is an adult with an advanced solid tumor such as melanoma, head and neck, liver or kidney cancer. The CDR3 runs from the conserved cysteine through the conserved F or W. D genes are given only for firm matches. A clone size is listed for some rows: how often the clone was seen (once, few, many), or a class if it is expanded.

CASSLPTGDSGGELFF | TGTGCCAGCAGTTTACCGACAGGGGATAGTGGCGGGGAGCTGTTTTTT | once | TRBD1 | TRBJ2-2 | TRBV28
CASSEAVGATGELFF | TGTGCCAGCAGTGAAGCTGTAGGGGCCACCGGGGAGCTGTTTTTT | . | . | TRBJ2-2 | TRBV6-1
CASSLEGGLGEQFF | TGTGCCAGCAGCTTAGAGGGAGGGCTGGGTGAGCAGTTCTTC | . | TRBD2 | TRBJ2-1 | TRBV11-3
CASSLGTGENTEAFF | TGTGCCAGCAGCTTGGGAACAGGGGAGAACACTGAAGCTTTCTTT | . | TRBD1 | TRBJ1-1 | TRBV11-2
CASSQDLWGQGIYEQFF | TGTGCCAGCAGCCAAGATCTGTGGGGACAGGGTATCTATGAGCAGTTCTTC | . | TRBD1 | TRBJ2-1 | TRBV14
CASSKRDYPTDTQYF | TGCGCCAGCAGCAAAAGGGACTACCCCACAGATACGCAGTATTTT | . | TRBD2 | TRBJ2-3 | TRBV5-1
CASSEGVYSNQPQHF | TGTGCCAGCAGTGAGGGAGTATATAGCAATCAGCCCCAGCATTTT | . | . | TRBJ1-5 | TRBV2
CSVRGLGETQYF | TGCAGCGTCCGGGGACTAGGAGAGACCCAGTACTTC | . | TRBD2 | TRBJ2-5 | TRBV29-1
CSVGASGNTIYF | TGCAGCGTTGGAGCCTCTGGAAACACCATATATTTT | . | . | TRBJ1-3 | TRBV29-1
CASSPREDMNTEAFF | TGTGCCAGCAGCCCTCGCGAGGATATGAACACTGAAGCTTTCTTT | . | . | TRBJ1-1 | TRBV7-8
CASSLRETQYF | TGCGCCAGCAGCCTGCGGGAGACCCAGTACTTC | . | . | TRBJ2-5 | TRBV5-1
CASSKSLAGGNNEQFF | TGTGCCAGCAGCAAAAGCCTAGCGGGAGGAAACAATGAGCAGTTCTTC | . | TRBD2 | TRBJ2-1 | TRBV9
CASSLAGTGAGANVLTF | TGCGCCAGCAGCTTGGCCGGGACAGGGGCTGGGGCCAACGTCCTGACTTTC | . | TRBD1 | TRBJ2-6 | TRBV5-1
CASSLGGTYEQYF | TGTGCCAGCAGCTTGGGAGGTACCTACGAGCAGTACTTC | . | . | TRBJ2-7 | TRBV5-8
CASSPGETQYF | TGTGCCAGCAGCCCAGGAGAGACCCAGTACTTC | . | . | TRBJ2-5 | TRBV7-2
CASSSSAPTNEKLFF | TGTGCCAGCAGCTCCTCGGCGCCAACTAATGAAAAACTGTTTTTT | . | . | TRBJ1-4 | TRBV28
CASSLRQGNGYTF | TGTGCCAGCAGTTTAAGGCAGGGAAATGGCTACACCTTC | . | . | TRBJ1-2 | TRBV28
CASSVGAGAGETQYF | TGTGCCAGCAGCGTAGGGGCGGGAGCGGGGGAGACCCAGTACTTC | . | TRBD2 | TRBJ2-5 | TRBV9
CASSQDPRQGRGTGELFF | TGCGCCAGCAGCCAAGATCCCCGACAGGGGCGGGGGACCGGGGAGCTGTTTTTT | . | . | TRBJ2-2 | TRBV4-1
CASSLVFDSPSLSTDTQYF | TGTGCCAGCAGCTTAGTATTCGACTCCCCATCCCTTAGCACAGATACGCAGTATTTT | . | . | TRBJ2-3 | TRBV7-2
CASSLSRTSGNTGELFF | TGTGCCAGCAGCTTATCCCGAACTAGCGGGAACACCGGGGAGCTGTTTTTT | . | TRBD2 | TRBJ2-2 | TRBV7-9
CAWAGVDEQFF | TGTGCCTGGGCAGGGGTGGATGAGCAGTTCTTC | . | . | TRBJ2-1 | TRBV30
CASRQGNTEAFF | TGTGCCAGCAGACAGGGGAACACTGAAGCTTTCTTT | . | . | TRBJ1-1 | TRBV7-9
CASSHGSIFGLAGSLNTQYF | TGTGCCAGCAGCCACGGCTCCATTTTTGGACTAGCGGGATCTTTGAATACGCAGTATTTT | . | TRBD2 | TRBJ2-3 | TRBV14
CASSEARMGATEAFF | TGTGCCAGCAGTGAAGCGCGTATGGGGGCCACTGAAGCTTTCTTT | . | . | TRBJ1-1 | TRBV2
CASTQGNEQYF | TGTGCCAGCACCCAGGGGAACGAGCAGTACTTC | . | . | TRBJ2-7 | TRBV6-5
CASRPTGYTDTQYF | TGTGCCAGCAGACCCACAGGTTACACAGATACGCAGTATTTT | . | . | TRBJ2-3 | TRBV6-5
CASSLSQGTGETQYF | TGTGCCAGCAGTTTAAGTCAGGGGACGGGGGAGACCCAGTACTTC | . | . | TRBJ2-5 | TRBV28
CASSSLLKTGTYEQYF | TGTGCCAGCAGCTCTTTGCTCAAGACAGGGACCTACGAGCAGTACTTC | . | TRBD1 | TRBJ2-7 | TRBV7-8
CASGGATMAYNEQFF | TGTGCCAGCGGAGGGGCGACCATGGCTTACAATGAGCAGTTCTTC | . | . | TRBJ2-1 | TRBV6-1
CASSYSAGGSSYEQYF | TGTGCCAGCAGTTACTCCGCGGGCGGGAGCTCCTACGAGCAGTACTTC | . | TRBD2 | TRBJ2-7 | TRBV6-5
CASSLPHSAGVNNEQFF | TGTGCCAGCAGTTTACCTCACTCAGCGGGAGTAAACAATGAGCAGTTCTTC | . | TRBD2 | TRBJ2-1 | TRBV27
CASSSTSLVGRKGYTF | TGTGCCAGCAGTTCCACATCACTCGTGGGGCGAAAGGGCTACACCTTC | . | . | TRBJ1-2 | TRBV6-6
CASSYSQNTEAFF | TGTGCCAGCAGCTATTCTCAGAACACTGAAGCTTTCTTT | . | . | TRBJ1-1 | TRBV11-2
CASSFPKGQGNEKLFF | TGTGCCAGCAGTTTCCCAAAAGGACAGGGTAATGAAAAACTGTTTTTT | . | TRBD1 | TRBJ1-4 | TRBV28
CASNAGGSGNEQFF | TGTGCCAGCAATGCGGGAGGGAGTGGGAATGAGCAGTTCTTC | . | TRBD2 | TRBJ2-1 | TRBV25-1
CASNQNTGELFF | TGTGCCAGCAACCAAAACACCGGGGAGCTGTTTTTT | . | . | TRBJ2-2 | TRBV21-1
CSVGRGANEQFF | TGCAGCGTTGGTCGTGGGGCTAATGAGCAGTTCTTC | . | . | TRBJ2-1 | TRBV29-1
CASSPLLGGGYTF | TGTGCCAGTAGTCCGCTCCTTGGGGGTGGCTACACCTTC | . | . | TRBJ1-2 | TRBV19
CASSYEGGYSNQPQHF | TGTGCCAGCAGCTATGAGGGCGGATATAGCAATCAGCCCCAGCATTTT | . | . | TRBJ1-5 | TRBV7-2
CASSPGGRIYNEQFF | TGTGCCAGCAGCCCGGGGGGGAGGATCTACAATGAGCAGTTCTTC | . | TRBD2 | TRBJ2-1 | TRBV5-4
CASSLGLLSSDTQYF | TGTGCCAGCAGCCTTGGACTGCTTTCCTCGGATACGCAGTATTTT | . | . | TRBJ2-3 | TRBV7-9
CASSPLLRAGETQYF | TGTGCCAGCAGCCCCCTGTTGAGGGCCGGGGAGACCCAGTACTTC | . | . | TRBJ2-5 | TRBV7-8
CSVGNSANYGYTF | TGCAGCGTAGGAAACTCGGCGAACTATGGCTACACCTTC | . | . | TRBJ1-2 | TRBV29-1
CASSLTSPLAGGPGEQYF | TGTGCCAGCAGTTTAACAAGTCCGCTAGCGGGAGGTCCCGGCGAGCAGTACTTC | . | TRBD2 | TRBJ2-7 | TRBV28
CASSQVGAYNEQFF | TGTGCCAGCAGCCAAGTAGGGGCCTACAATGAGCAGTTCTTC | . | . | TRBJ2-1 | TRBV14
CASSLAAVASYGYTF | TGTGCCAGCAGCTTAGCGGCAGTAGCTTCCTATGGCTACACCTTC | . | . | TRBJ1-2 | TRBV11-1
CATRGGQGLEQYF | TGTGCCACCAGGGGAGGACAGGGCCTCGAGCAGTACTTC | . | TRBD1 | TRBJ2-7 | TRBV15
CASSLSGGLTDTQYF | TGTGCCAGCTCACTTTCTGGGGGCCTCACAGATACGCAGTATTTT | . | . | TRBJ2-3 | TRBV18
CASSFSGNRGDGYTF | TGTGCCAGCAGTTTCTCCGGCAACAGGGGTGATGGCTACACCTTC | . | TRBD1 | TRBJ1-2 | TRBV28
CASSLSTVAYEQYF | TGTGCCAGCAGCTTGTCTACTGTCGCCTACGAGCAGTACTTC | . | . | TRBJ2-7 | TRBV7-9
CASSVTALGENTEAFF | TGTGCCAGCAGCGTAACGGCTTTAGGGGAGAACACTGAAGCTTTCTTT | few | . | TRBJ1-1 | TRBV9
CASRTRGGTDTQYF | TGTGCCAGCAGGACCAGGGGGGGCACAGATACGCAGTATTTT | . | . | TRBJ2-3 | TRBV6-5
CASSLGRQFHSNQPQHF | TGTGCCAGCAGCTTAGGGAGGCAGTTTCATAGCAATCAGCCCCAGCATTTT | . | . | TRBJ1-5 | TRBV7-2
CASRLGGQNTEAFF | TGTGCCAGTAGACTGGGTGGACAGAACACTGAAGCTTTCTTT | . | . | TRBJ1-1 | TRBV19
CASSWGTGWATNEKLFF | TGTGCCAGCAGTTGGGGGACAGGGTGGGCAACTAATGAAAAACTGTTTTTT | . | TRBD1 | TRBJ1-4 | TRBV28
CASSLAGRQMNTEAFF | TGCGCCAGCAGCTTGGCCGGTCGACAGATGAACACTGAAGCTTTCTTT | . | . | TRBJ1-1 | TRBV5-1
CASSYSVGESPQHF | TGTGCCAGCAGTTACTCGGTGGGGGAGTCGCCCCAGCATTTT | . | . | TRBJ1-5 | TRBV6-5